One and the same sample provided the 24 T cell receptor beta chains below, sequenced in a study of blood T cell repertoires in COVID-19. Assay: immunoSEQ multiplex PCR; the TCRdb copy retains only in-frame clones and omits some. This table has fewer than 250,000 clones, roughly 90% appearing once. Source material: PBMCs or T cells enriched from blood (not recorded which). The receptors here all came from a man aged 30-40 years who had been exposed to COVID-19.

CDR3 sequence (DNA): TGTGCCAGCAGTCGACAGGTTTCGGCCTACGAGCAGTACTTC. This translates into CASSRQVSAYEQYF. The chain links TRBV6-5 to TRBJ2-7, with a weak D call TRBD1 (6 bases). The CDR3 is made up of 14 amino acids. With 5 bases removed from V and 2 bases from J, the gap between germline ends came to 13 bases. From germline, CDR1 is MNHEY and CDR2 SVGAGI.

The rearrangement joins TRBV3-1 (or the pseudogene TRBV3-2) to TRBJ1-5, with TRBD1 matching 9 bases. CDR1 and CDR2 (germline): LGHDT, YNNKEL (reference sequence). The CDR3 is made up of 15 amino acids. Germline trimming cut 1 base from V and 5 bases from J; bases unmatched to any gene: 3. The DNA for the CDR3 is TGTGCCAGCAGCCAAGGGGACAGGGATCATCAGCCCCAGCATTTT. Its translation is CASSQGDRDHQPQHF.

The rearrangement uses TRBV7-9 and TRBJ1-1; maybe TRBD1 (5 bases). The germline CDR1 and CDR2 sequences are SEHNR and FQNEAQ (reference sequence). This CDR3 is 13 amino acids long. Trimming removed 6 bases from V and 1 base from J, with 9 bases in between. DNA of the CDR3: TGTGCCAGCAGTGTACAGGAGAACACTGAAGCTTTCTTT. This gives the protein CASSVQENTEAFF.

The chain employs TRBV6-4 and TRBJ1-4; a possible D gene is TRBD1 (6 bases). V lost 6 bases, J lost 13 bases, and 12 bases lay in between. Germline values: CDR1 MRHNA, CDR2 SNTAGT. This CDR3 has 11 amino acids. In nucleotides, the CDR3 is TGTGCCAGCAGAGGGGGTGAGTTACTGTTTTTT. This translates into CASRGGELLFF.

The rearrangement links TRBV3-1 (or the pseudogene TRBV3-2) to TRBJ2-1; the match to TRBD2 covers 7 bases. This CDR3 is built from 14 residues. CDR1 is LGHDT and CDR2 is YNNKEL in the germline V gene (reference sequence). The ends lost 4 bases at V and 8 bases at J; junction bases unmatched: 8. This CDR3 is CASSPRGDRDEQFF. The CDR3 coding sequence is TGTGCCAGCAGCCCTCGGGGGGACCGCGATGAGCAGTTCTTC.

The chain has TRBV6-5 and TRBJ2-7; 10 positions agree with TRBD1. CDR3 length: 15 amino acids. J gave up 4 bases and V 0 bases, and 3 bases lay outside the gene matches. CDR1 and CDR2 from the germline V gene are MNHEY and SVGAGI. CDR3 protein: CASSYSTGGRYEQYF. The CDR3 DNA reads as TGTGCCAGCAGTTACTCGACAGGGGGCAGGTACGAGCAGTACTTC.

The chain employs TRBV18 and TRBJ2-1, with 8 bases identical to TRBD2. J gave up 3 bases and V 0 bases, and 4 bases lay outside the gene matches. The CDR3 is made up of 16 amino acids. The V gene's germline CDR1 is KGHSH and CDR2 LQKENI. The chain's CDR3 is CASSPPAGGLYNEQFF. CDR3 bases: TGTGCCAGCTCACCACCGGCGGGGGGCCTCTACAATGAGCAGTTCTTC. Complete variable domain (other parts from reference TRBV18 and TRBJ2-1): NAGVMQNPRHLVRRRGQEARLRCSPMKGHSHVYWYRQLPEEGLKFMVYLQKENIIDESGMPKERFSAEFPKEGPSILRIQQVVRGDSAAYFCASSPPAGGLYNEQFFGPGTRLTVL.

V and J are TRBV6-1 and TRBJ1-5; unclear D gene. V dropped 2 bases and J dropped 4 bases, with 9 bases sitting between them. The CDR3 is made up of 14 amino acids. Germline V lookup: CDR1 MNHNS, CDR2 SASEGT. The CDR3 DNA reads TGTGCCAGCAGTGAATTACAGCAAAATCAGCCCCAGCATTTT. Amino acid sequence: CASSELQQNQPQHF.

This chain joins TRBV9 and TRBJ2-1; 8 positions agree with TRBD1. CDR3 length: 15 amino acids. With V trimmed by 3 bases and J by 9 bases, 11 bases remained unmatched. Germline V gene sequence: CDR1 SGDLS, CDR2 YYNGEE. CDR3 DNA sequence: TGTGCCAGCAGCGCGCGTAGACAGGGGTTCGGTGAGCAGTTCTTC. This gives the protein CASSARRQGFGEQFF.

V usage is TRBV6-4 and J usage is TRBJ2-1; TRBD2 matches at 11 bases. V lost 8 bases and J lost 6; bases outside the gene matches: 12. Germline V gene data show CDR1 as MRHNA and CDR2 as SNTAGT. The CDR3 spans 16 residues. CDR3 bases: TGTGCCAGCCGTCCGGGGACTAGCGGTAATTTCAATGAGCAGTTCTTC. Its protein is CASRPGTSGNFNEQFF.

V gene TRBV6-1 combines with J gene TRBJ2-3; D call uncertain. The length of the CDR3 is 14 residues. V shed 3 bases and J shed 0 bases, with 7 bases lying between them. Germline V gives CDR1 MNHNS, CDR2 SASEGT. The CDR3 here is CASSDRLSTDTQYF. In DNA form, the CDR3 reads TGTGCCAGCAGTGACAGGCTTAGCACAGATACGCAGTATTTT.

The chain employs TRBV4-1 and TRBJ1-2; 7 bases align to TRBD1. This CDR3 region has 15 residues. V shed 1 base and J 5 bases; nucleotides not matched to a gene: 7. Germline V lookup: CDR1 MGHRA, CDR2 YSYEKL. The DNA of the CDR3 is TGCGCCAGCAGCCAAGTCCAGGGGGAAAGGTATGGCTACACCTTC. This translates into CASSQVQGERYGYTF.

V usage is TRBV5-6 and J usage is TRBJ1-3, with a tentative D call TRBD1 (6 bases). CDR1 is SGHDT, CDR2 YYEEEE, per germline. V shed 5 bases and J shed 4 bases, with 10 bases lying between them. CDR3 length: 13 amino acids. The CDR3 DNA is TGTGCCAGCAGTTTAGACAGGGGAAACACCATATATTTT. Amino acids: CASSLDRGNTIYF.

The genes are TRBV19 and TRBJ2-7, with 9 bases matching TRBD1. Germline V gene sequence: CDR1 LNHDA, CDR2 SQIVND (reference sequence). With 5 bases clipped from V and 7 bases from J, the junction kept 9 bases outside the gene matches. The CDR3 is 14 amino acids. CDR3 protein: CASSVEQGAREQYF. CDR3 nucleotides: TGTGCCAGTAGTGTTGAACAGGGGGCGCGTGAGCAGTACTTC. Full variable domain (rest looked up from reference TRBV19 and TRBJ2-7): DGGITQSPKYLFRKEGQNVTLSCEQNLNHDAMYWYRQDPGQGLRLIYYSQIVNDFQKGDIAEGYSVSREKKESFPLTVTSAQKNPTAFYLCASSVEQGAREQYFGPGTRLTVT.

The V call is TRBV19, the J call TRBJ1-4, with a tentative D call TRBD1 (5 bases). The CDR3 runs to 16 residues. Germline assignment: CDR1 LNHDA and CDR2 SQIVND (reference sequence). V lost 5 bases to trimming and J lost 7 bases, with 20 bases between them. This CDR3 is CASSPYGMQGSEKLFF. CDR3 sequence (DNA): TGTGCCAGTAGTCCTTACGGAATGCAGGGCAGTGAAAAACTGTTTTTT.

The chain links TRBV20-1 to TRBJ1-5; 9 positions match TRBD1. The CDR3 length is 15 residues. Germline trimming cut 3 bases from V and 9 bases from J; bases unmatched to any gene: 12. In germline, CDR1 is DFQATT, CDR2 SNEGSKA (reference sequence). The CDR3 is CSASRTGDLSWPQHF. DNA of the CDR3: TGCAGTGCTAGTAGGACAGGGGACCTTTCTTGGCCCCAGCATTTT.

The CDR3 DNA reads as TGTGCCACCAGCAGAGATCCCGACAGGGACTCCTACAATGAGCAGTTCTTC. Translation gives CATSRDPDRDSYNEQFF. The V call is TRBV15, the J call TRBJ2-1, with 7 bases aligning to TRBD1. This CDR3 contains 17 residues. In germline, CDR1 is LNHNV, CDR2 YYDKDF (reference sequence). V dropped 0 bases and J dropped 0; count of bases not matched to a gene: 5.

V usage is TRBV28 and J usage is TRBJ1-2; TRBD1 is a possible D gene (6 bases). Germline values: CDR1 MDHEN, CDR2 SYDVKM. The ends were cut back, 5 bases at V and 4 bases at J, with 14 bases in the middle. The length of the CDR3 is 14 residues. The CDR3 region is CASSGGGPRYGYTF. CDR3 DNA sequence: TGTGCCAGCAGTGGGGGGGGGCCTCGCTATGGCTACACCTTC.

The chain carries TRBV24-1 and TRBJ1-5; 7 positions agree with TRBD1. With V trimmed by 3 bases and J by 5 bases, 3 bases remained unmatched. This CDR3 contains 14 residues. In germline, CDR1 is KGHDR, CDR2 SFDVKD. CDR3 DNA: TGTGCCACCAGTGATACAGGGACAGATCAGCCCCAGCATTTT. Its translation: CATSDTGTDQPQHF.

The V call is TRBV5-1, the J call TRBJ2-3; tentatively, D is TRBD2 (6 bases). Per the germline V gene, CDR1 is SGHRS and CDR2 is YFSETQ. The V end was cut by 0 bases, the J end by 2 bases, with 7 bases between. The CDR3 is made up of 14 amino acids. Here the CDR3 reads CASSLGLDTDTQYF. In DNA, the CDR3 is TGCGCCAGCAGCTTGGGACTAGACACAGATACGCAGTATTTT. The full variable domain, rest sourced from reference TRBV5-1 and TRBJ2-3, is KAGVTQTPRYLIKTRGQQVTLSCSPISGHRSVSWYQQTPGQGLQFLFEYFSETQRNKGNFPGRFSGRQFSNSRSEMNVSTLELGDSALYLCASSLGLDTDTQYFGPGTRLTVL.

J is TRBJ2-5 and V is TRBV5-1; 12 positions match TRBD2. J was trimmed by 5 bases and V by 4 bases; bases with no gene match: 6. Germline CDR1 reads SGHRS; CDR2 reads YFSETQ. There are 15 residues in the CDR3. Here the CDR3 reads CASSPGLAGRETQYF. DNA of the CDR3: TGCGCCAGCAGCCCGGGACTAGCGGGCAGGGAGACCCAGTACTTC.

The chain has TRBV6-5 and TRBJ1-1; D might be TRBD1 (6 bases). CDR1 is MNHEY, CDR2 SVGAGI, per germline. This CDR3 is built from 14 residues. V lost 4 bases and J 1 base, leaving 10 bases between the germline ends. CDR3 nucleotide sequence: TGTGCCAGCAGTTCTAGGGACACGAACACTGAAGCTTTCTTT. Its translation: CASSSRDTNTEAFF.

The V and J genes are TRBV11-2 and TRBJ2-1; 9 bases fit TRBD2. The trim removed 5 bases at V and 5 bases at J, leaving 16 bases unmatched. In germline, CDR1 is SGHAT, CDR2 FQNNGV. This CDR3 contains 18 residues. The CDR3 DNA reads TGTGCCAGCAGCCCTAGCCTTCCTCTAGCGGGGAGCGACAATGAGCAGTTCTTC. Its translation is CASSPSLPLAGSDNEQFF.

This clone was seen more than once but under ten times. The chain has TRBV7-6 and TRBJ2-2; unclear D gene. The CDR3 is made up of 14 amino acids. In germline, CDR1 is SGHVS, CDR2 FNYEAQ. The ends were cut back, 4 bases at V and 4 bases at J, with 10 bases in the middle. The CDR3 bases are TGTGCCAGCAGCTCTCGCCCCGGCACCGGGGAGCTGTTTTTT. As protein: CASSSRPGTGELFF.